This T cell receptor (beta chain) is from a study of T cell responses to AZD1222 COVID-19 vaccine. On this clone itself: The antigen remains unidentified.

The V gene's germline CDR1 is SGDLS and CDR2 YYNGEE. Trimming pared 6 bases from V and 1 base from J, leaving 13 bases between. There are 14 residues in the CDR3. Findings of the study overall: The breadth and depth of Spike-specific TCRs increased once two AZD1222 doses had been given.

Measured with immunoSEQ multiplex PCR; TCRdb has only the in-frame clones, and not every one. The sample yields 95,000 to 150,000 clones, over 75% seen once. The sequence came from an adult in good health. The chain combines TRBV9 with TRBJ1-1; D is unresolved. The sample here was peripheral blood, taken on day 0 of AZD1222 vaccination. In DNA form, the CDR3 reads TGTGCCAGCACCCAAATGACGGAGAACACTGAAGCTTTCTTT. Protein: CASTQMTENTEAFF.